This T cell receptor (beta chain) was identified in a study of CD8 T cells in Susac syndrome (dated by TCRdb to the late 2010s). With regard to the full study: Whether CD8+ T cell activation and differentiation in Susac syndrome was antigen driven was tested using repertoire sequencing. What the study reported, not specific to this receptor: The study acknowledged that relatively few individuals were included in the TCR sequencing and HLA analysis.

RNA was extracted using the RNeasy kit, and roughly 0.45 to 1 ug of the RNA was reverse transcribed with random hexamers. The immunoSEQ multiplex PCR assay, which covers 54 Vbeta and 13 Jbeta segments, was used to amplify TCR beta CDR3 regions. To correct PCR amplification bias, a synthetic template baseline was used for both primer optimization and computational correction. The authors' pipeline ran thus. Only productive sequences were kept, with reads annotated to V, D and J genes according to IMGT and analyzed in immunoSEQ Analyzer. Clonality was calculated as one minus the Shannon entropy normalized by log2 of the number of productive unique sequences. For each patient and control, public and private clones were evaluated among the 100 most prevalent clones. Clones were defined as Susac-specific if absent from the healthy and MS cohorts, from 900 to 1,300 published viral clones and from other ImmuneACCESS disease sequences. The public reads were quality trimmed at Q25 with fastp and then assembled into clones with MiXCR by TCRdb, keeping productive beta chains. Here each entry gathers all rows of one CDR3 protein and keeps the most common genes and DNA. The V and J calls were not made by the authors but by TCRdb's processing. Here the sample has about 120,000 distinct CDR3 sequences; 85% to 95% occur a single time. The top ten constitute about 0.089% of the sample.

As regards this clonotype: Its antigen is currently not known. Base quality data are lacking; no much larger clone is found one base away.

Peripheral blood CD8+ and CD4+ T cells from healthy donors, Susac syndrome patients and multiple sclerosis patients were profiled using high-throughput TCR beta sequencing. Healthy donors were included as age- and sex-matched controls. Bulk CD8+ and CD4+ T cells were purified by magnetic negative isolation, whereas CD8+ TEMRA cells were enriched by FACS. Blood was collected in EDTA tubes and processed within 24 hours, with PBMCs isolated through density gradient centrifugation. PBMCs intended for TCR sequencing were cryopreserved in liquid nitrogen and thawed later in a water bath at 37 degrees C. Purity of sorted or isolated CD4+, CD8+ and CD8+ TEMRA cells was at least 90%. The CDR3 contains 16 residues, cysteine and phenylalanine counted. Just CDR3 DNA is preserved here, 48 bases in frame from base 1. V and J lose 2 bases and 6 bases, and a span of 20 bases separates them.

The chain joins TRBV12-3 or TRBV12-4 to TRBJ2-7, with the identity of the D gene unclear. Sequencing was done on a sample of CD4+ T cells from PBMCs. The receptor was derived from a human donor in good health. The CDR3 amino acid sequence is: CASSLWPTIVDTEQYF. In nucleotide form, the sequence is TGTGCCAGCAGTTTATGGCCTACAATCGTCGATACCGAGCAGTACTTC.